The 22 T cell receptor beta chains given below trace back to one sample, sequenced in a study of shared clonotypes between healthy human individuals. Generated by immunoSEQ multiplex PCR, the TCRdb table keeps only in-frame clones and is missing some. The table lists approximately 2.5 million clones, over 85% of them singletons. The sequencing input was naive CD4+ T cells from PBMCs. Subset defined: CD45RA+ positively selected. Receptors originate from a man aged 18 to 29 in good health. Some clones in this sample may be carry-over from other donors' samples.

V gene TRBV28 combines with J gene TRBJ2-7, with D perhaps matching TRBD1 (8 bases). This CDR3 is 15 amino acids long. V was trimmed by 2 bases and J by 3 bases, leaving 14 bases between them. Germline V gives CDR1 MDHEN, CDR2 SYDVKM. CDR3 loop: CASSLPGGGGYEQYF. CDR3 DNA sequence: TGTGCCAGCAGTTTACCAGGGGGCGGGGGCTACGAGCAGTACTTC.

This chain joins TRBV13 and TRBJ2-1; 13 positions match TRBD2. V shed 4 bases and J 9 bases; nucleotides not matched to a gene: 15. The CDR3 is 18 amino acids. Germline loops: CDR1 PRHDT, CDR2 FYEKMQ (reference sequence). DNA for the CDR3: TGTGCCAGCAGCTCCCCGGCGGGCGGGACTAGCGGGAACGGTGAGCAGTTCTTC. Translation: CASSSPAGGTSGNGEQFF.

The gene calls are TRBV7-9 and TRBJ1-3; D gene ambiguous. The ends were cut back, 10 bases at V and 3 bases at J, with 10 bases in the middle. Germline CDR1 is SEHNR and CDR2 is FQNEAQ (reference sequence). The CDR3 covers 12 residues. CDR3 in DNA: TGTGCCACGGCTGGGTTTGGAAACACCATATATTTT. Residues: CATAGFGNTIYF.

This rearrangement joins TRBV18 to TRBJ2-1; D not resolved. The CDR3 runs 14 residues. V was pared by 3 bases and J by 4 bases, with 10 bases between. Germline lookup yields CDR1 KGHSH and CDR2 LQKENI. The CDR3 is CASSPGHVYNEQFF. The CDR3 DNA sequence: TGTGCCAGCTCACCGGGCCACGTTTACAATGAGCAGTTCTTC.

This sequence joins TRBV5-1 and TRBJ2-7; D perhaps matches TRBD2 (5 bases). V shed 4 bases and J shed 4 bases, with 12 bases lying between them. CDR3 length: 13 amino acids. CDR1 is SGHRS and CDR2 is YFSETQ in the germline V gene. In DNA, the CDR3 is TGCGCCAGCAGCCCTTGGGAGCGGTACGAGCAGTACTTC. It is translated as CASSPWERYEQYF.

On this clone: The same CDR3 arises from other DNA sequences in this sample as well. This rearrangement joins TRBV18 to TRBJ1-1; TRBD1 agrees at 7 bases. The germline gives CDR1 KGHSH, CDR2 LQKENI. Trimming removed 3 bases from V and 6 bases from J; junction bases left unmatched: 7. CDR3 length: 14 residues. As DNA, the CDR3 is TGTGCCAGCTCACCTAGACAGGGATCCCCTGAAGCTTTCTTT. It yields the protein CASSPRQGSPEAFF.

The J gene is TRBJ2-1, the V gene TRBV19; 12 bases are a match to TRBD2. Trimming at V came to 5 bases and at J to 2 bases, leaving 7 bases not matched to a gene. The CDR3 runs to 17 residues. Looked up from germline, CDR1 is LNHDA and CDR2 is SQIVND (reference sequence). The CDR3 nucleotides are TGTGCCAGTAGTCCCTGGCTAGCGGGAGGGACCTACAATGAGCAGTTCTTC. Protein: CASSPWLAGGTYNEQFF.

V is TRBV28 and J is TRBJ1-6; TRBD1 might be the D (5 bases). Looked up from germline, CDR1 is MDHEN and CDR2 is SYDVKM. CDR3 size: 12 residues. V was pared by 5 bases and J by 13 bases, with 12 bases between. CDR3 region: CASSEGNYPLHF. Here the CDR3 DNA reads TGTGCCAGCAGTGAGGGGAATTATCCCCTCCACTTT.

The rearrangement uses TRBV11-3 and TRBJ2-1, with TRBD1 matching 8 bases. The junction had 5 bases not matched to a gene; V was cut back by 3 bases and J by 4 bases. Germline assignment: CDR1 SGHNT and CDR2 YENEEA. This CDR3 spans 15 amino acids. CDR3 nucleotide sequence: TGTGCCAGCAGCTTTGGGGACAGGAATTACAATGAGCAGTTCTTC. This sequence encodes CASSFGDRNYNEQFF. The full variable domain, its missing parts supplied by reference TRBV11-3 and TRBJ2-1, is EAGVVQSPRYKIIEKKQPVAFWCNPISGHNTLYWYLQNLGQGPELLIRYENEEAVDDSQLPKDRFSAERLKGVDSTLKIQPAELGDSAVYLCASSFGDRNYNEQFFGPGTRLTVL.

In this sample, this clone turned up a few times. This sequence joins TRBV14 and TRBJ1-5; 7 bases are a match to TRBD1. The CDR3 loop spans 13 amino acids. Germline loops: CDR1 SGHDN, CDR2 FVKESK. The V gene end was trimmed by 6 bases and the J gene end by 11 bases; junction bases not matched to a gene: 10. The CDR3 here is CASSQTGSGSQHF. DNA of the CDR3: TGTGCCAGCAGTCAGACAGGGTCGGGGTCCCAGCATTTT.

The chain recombines TRBV7-2 with TRBJ2-1; no reliable D call. This CDR3 region has 14 residues. Trimming removed 3 bases from V and 0 bases from J, with 6 bases in between. The germline V gene encodes CDR1 SGHTA and CDR2 FQGNSA. Here the CDR3 DNA reads TGTGCCAGCAGCTTCCTAGTCTCCTACAATGAGCAGTTCTTC. Its translation: CASSFLVSYNEQFF.

This chain links TRBV20-1 with TRBJ2-7, with 7 bases aligning to TRBD1. From germline, CDR1 is DFQATT and CDR2 SNEGSKA (reference sequence). Trimming cost V 7 bases and J 6 bases; bases outside gene matches: 6. This CDR3 is built from 11 residues. The CDR3 DNA reads as TGCAGTGGAGGAAGGGGGCCCGAGCAGTACTTC. Its translation is CSGGRGPEQYF.

V usage is TRBV7-2 and J usage is TRBJ2-5; the match to TRBD2 covers 13 bases. Looked up from germline, CDR1 is SGHTA and CDR2 is FQGNSA. The CDR3 spans 15 residues. Trimming removed 5 bases from V and 5 bases from J; junction bases left unmatched: 5. The CDR3 DNA reads TGTGCCAGCAGCGCAAGGACTAGCGGGAGTGAGACCCAGTACTTC. Translation: CASSARTSGSETQYF.

The rearrangement uses TRBV7-2 and TRBJ2-1; the D is unclear. The CDR3 is made up of 15 amino acids. The V gene lost 3 bases and the J gene lost 5 bases, with 14 bases spanning the gap. Germline values: CDR1 SGHTA, CDR2 FQGNSA. The chain's CDR3 is CASSFSRRRNNEQFF. The CDR3 nucleotides read TGTGCCAGCAGCTTCAGTCGACGACGCAACAATGAGCAGTTCTTC.

This clone was observed a few times. The genes are TRBV6-5 and TRBJ2-1, with a possible D match to TRBD2 (5 bases). Looked up from germline, CDR1 is MNHEY and CDR2 is SVGAGI. The V gene lost 0 bases and the J gene lost 9 bases, with 12 bases spanning the gap. The CDR3 spans 14 residues. Here the CDR3 reads CASSYSGMRVEQFF. The DNA of the CDR3 is TGTGCCAGCAGTTACTCCGGCATGAGGGTTGAGCAGTTCTTC.

The genes are TRBV15 and TRBJ1-5, with a weak D call TRBD1 (6 bases). With 8 bases removed from V and 7 bases from J, the gap between germline ends came to 15 bases. Germline V CDR1 and CDR2: LNHNV, YYDKDF (reference sequence). The CDR3 extends over 13 amino acids. Written as DNA, the CDR3 is TGTGCCACCGGGAGGGGGTTCTGGCAGCCCCAGCATTTT. It specifies CATGRGFWQPQHF.

This chain connects TRBV27 to TRBJ1-1, with a possible D match to TRBD1 (6 bases). Germline V gene sequence: CDR1 MNHEY, CDR2 SMNVEV (reference sequence). There are 14 residues in the CDR3. Trimming removed 2 bases from V and 1 base from J, with 8 bases in between. The CDR3 bases are TGTGCCAGCAGTTTACAACAGGGGAACACTGAAGCTTTCTTT. This translates into CASSLQQGNTEAFF.

The chain combines TRBV4-1 with TRBJ2-7; D unresolved. The CDR3 spans 14 residues. Trimming shortened V by 1 base and J by 2 bases, and 9 bases separated the two germline ends. Looked up from germline, CDR1 is MGHRA and CDR2 is YSYEKL. CDR3 in DNA: TGCGCCAGCAGCCAAGGGCTAGGGCCCTACGAGCAGTACTTC. Protein: CASSQGLGPYEQYF.

The chain links TRBV6-8 to TRBJ2-7, with D possibly being TRBD2 (5 bases). CDR3 length: 15 amino acids. Trimming shortened V by 0 bases and J by 3 bases, and 12 bases separated the two germline ends. Germline loops: CDR1 MNHGY, CDR2 SAAAGT. The CDR3 region has the DNA TGTGCCAGCAGTTACTCGACTAAAATCCACTACGAGCAGTACTTC. Amino acid sequence: CASSYSTKIHYEQYF.

To note about this clone: At the DNA level, this CDR3 is encoded by other sequences in the same sample as well. The rearrangement uses TRBV7-9 and TRBJ2-1; a possible D gene is TRBD2 (5 bases). The CDR3 runs to 13 residues. Germline assignment: CDR1 SEHNR and CDR2 FQNEAQ (reference sequence). V was cut by 2 bases and J by 4 bases, with 6 bases left in between. DNA of the CDR3: TGTGCCAGCAGCTTAACGGGATACAATGAGCAGTTCTTC. This codes for CASSLTGYNEQFF.

This chain links TRBV21-1 with TRBJ1-1; the D segment call TRBD1 is taken from the table without a DNA check. TRBV21-1 counts as a pseudogene. The CDR3 length is 17 residues. The CDR3 spells CASSKGEDRGLNTEAFF. CDR3 in DNA: TGTGCCAGCAGCAAAGGGGAGGACAGGGGATTGAACACTGAAGCTTTCTTT.

The J gene is TRBJ2-6, the V gene TRBV6-1, with D possibly TRBD1 on 5 matching bases. This CDR3 has 16 amino acids. The ends were cut back, 2 bases at V and 3 bases at J, with 11 bases in the middle. Germline lookup yields CDR1 MNHNS and CDR2 SASEGT. DNA for the CDR3: TGTGCCAGCAGTGAATTTAGGGGCCGTGGGGCCAACGTCCTGACTTTC. Protein product: CASSEFRGRGANVLTF.